This TCR beta chain derives from a study of T cells after yellow fever vaccination. Study conclusions and caveats: The study found a weaker secondary response that peaked faster, day 5 versus 15.

The CDR3 is made up of 15 amino acids. Germline V gene data show CDR1 as KGHSH and CDR2 as LQKENI. Trimming left V 6 bases short and J 2 bases short, with 16 bases between. On this clonotype itself: Antigen: not known.

TCRdb analysed the 5' RACE reads with MiXCR anew, one entry per CDR3 protein. The sample carries hundreds of thousands of distinct CDR3 sequences, roughly 7.5% recorded once. J is TRBJ1-2 and V is TRBV18; D uncertain. The sequencing used PBMCs, collected roughly 46 days after the first yellow fever vaccination. The TCR was taken from a young man who received the YFV17D yellow fever vaccine. The CDR3 sequence is CASSHPGQDNYGYTF. CDR3 nucleotides: TGTGCCAGCTCCCATCCGGGCCAGGACAACTATGGCTACACCTTC.